In its sample, the clone carrying this TCR beta chain was seen many times. Its antigen is undetermined. Through Arm-PCR of CDR3 regions and iRepertoire HTBI primers, TCR beta libraries were built. TCRdb redid the calling of the multiplex PCR reads with MiXCR, one entry per CDR3 protein. This sample has under 500,000 distinct CDR3 sequences, with about 20% found just once. The sample belongs to a study of regulatory T cells in long-lasting Graves disease. Study observations and caveats: Compared with new cases, persistent Graves' patients showed reduced TCR diversity. Persistent patients had more shared public clonotypes (2,741) than new patients (around 950). Only peripheral blood was studied, not thyroid tissue.

Time point denoted: persistent/refractory GD, antithyroid drugs over 5 years with positive TRAb. From PBMCs, RNA was extracted and then used to make the TCR library. The CDR3 consists of 13 residues. V was clipped by 3 bases and J by 7 bases, with 12 bases between them. Per germline, CDR1 PRHDT and CDR2 FYEKMQ (reference sequence). The chain joins TRBV13 to TRBJ1-1; weak D call: TRBD1 (6 bases). This receptor was taken from a female donor with Graves disease. This specimen was peripheral blood mononuclear cells (PBMCs), taken when the disease was refractory, from a patient treated with antithyroid drugs. The CDR3 protein is CASSFGQPNEAFF. The CDR3 DNA reads TGTGCCAGCAGCTTCGGACAGCCGAATGAAGCTTTCTTT.